This T cell receptor (beta chain) is from a study of T cell repertoires in cytomegalovirus infection. On the study more broadly: Evidence of both CMV infection and a matching HLA type came from public TCR beta signatures.

A word on this clonotype: What it recognizes is unknown.

V lost 6 bases to trimming and J lost 4 bases, with 10 bases between them. Germline V gives CDR1 DFQATT, CDR2 SNEGSKA (reference sequence). The CDR3 is 12 residues long. MiXCR was run by TCRdb on the reads, yielding one entry per CDR3 protein. The sample gives about 190,000 distinct CDR3 sequences, under 30% of which show up once; 31% is in the top ten. Findings and caveats of the study: CMV-specific TCR beta clonotypes restricted by HLA-C dominated the ex vivo response. Using cumulative public TCR beta family frequency, the authors identified those who carried CMV together with the relevant HLA.

Material for sequencing was PBMCs. This TCR was recovered from a human donor in good health (CMV status not recorded). Some clones in this sample may be carry-over from other donors' samples. This rearrangement joins TRBV20-1 to TRBJ1-5; D call uncertain. Here the CDR3 DNA reads TGCAGTGCAAGCCGGGGAAATCAGCCCCAGCATTTT. The encoded protein is CSASRGNQPQHF.